This TCR beta chain appears in the sequencing data of a study of cytomegalovirus exposure and HLA in healthy donors. Study overall: The same platform was used for the 120 validation repertoires and the approximately 670 first-cohort repertoires, a later analysis reported.

General study points: The investigators catalogued under 200 TCR beta chains as cytomegalovirus-associated.

The table came from immunoSEQ multiplex PCR; TCRdb's copy has only in-frame clones and leaves some out. Among roughly 120,000 clones listed, approximately 88% were seen once. V lost 5 bases, J lost 7 bases, and 5 bases stayed unmatched. This CDR3 has 15 residues. Germline loops: CDR1 MDHEN, CDR2 SYDVKM. A word on this clone: The antigen remains unidentified.

The clonotype comes from a man younger than 35 in good health and CMV-seronegative. The J gene is TRBJ1-4, the V gene TRBV28; 12 nucleotides line up with TRBD1. The sample was PBMCs. CDR3 sequence: CASSRGTGGLEKLFF. The CDR3 DNA follows: TGTGCCAGCAGTAGGGGGACAGGGGGCCTTGAAAAACTGTTTTTT.